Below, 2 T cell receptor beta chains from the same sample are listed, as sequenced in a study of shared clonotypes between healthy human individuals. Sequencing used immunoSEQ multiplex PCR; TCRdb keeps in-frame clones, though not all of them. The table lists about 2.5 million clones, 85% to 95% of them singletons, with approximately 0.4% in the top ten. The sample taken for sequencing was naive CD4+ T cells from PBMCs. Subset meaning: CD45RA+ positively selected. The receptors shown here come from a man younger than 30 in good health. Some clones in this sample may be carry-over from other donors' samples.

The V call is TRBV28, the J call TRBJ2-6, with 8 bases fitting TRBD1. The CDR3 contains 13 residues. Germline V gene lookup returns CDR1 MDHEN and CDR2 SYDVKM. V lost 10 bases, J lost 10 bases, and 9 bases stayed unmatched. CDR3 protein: CAILDRGGNVLTF. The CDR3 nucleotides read TGTGCCATATTAGACAGGGGCGGAAACGTCCTGACTTTC.

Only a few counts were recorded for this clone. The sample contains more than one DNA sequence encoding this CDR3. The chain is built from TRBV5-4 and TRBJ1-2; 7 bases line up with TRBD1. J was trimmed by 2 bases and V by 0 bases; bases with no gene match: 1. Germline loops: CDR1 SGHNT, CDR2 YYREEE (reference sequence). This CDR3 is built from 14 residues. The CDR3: CASSLDRGNYGYTF. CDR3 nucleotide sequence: TGTGCCAGCAGCTTGGACAGGGGCAACTATGGCTACACCTTC.